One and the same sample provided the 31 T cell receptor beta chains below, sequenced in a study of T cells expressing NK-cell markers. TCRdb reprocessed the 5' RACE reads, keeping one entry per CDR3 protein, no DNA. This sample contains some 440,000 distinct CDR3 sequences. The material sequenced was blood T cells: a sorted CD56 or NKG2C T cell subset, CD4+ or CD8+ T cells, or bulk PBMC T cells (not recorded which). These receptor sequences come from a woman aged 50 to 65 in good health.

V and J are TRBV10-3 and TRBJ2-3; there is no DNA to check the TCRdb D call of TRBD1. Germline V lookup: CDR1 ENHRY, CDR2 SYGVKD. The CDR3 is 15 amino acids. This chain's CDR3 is CAISDRGQGLDTQYF.

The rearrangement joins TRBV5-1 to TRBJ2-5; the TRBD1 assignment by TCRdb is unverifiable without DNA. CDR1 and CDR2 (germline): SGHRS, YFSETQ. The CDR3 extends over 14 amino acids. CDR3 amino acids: CASSRTGSPETQYF.

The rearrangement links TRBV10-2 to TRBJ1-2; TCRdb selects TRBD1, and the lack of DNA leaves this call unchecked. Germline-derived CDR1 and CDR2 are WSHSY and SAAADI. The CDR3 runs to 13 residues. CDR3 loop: CASSFRTGEGYTF.

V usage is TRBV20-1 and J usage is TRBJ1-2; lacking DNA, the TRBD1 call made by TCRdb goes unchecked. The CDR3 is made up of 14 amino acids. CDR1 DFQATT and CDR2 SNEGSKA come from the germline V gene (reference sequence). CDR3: CSARVAGGNYGYTF.

This chain's CDR3 is CASSPRLASNTGELFF. The V and J genes are TRBV19 and TRBJ2-2; without DNA, the TCRdb call of TRBD2 cannot be checked. The CDR3 is 16 residues long. Germline CDR1 is LNHDA and CDR2 is SQIVND (reference sequence).

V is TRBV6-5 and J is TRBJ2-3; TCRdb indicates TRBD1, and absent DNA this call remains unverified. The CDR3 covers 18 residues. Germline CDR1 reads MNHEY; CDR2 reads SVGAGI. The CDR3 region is CASRPRGAGTGDTDTQYF.

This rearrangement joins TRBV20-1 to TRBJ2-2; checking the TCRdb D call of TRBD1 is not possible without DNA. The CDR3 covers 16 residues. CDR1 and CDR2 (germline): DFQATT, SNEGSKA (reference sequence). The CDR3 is CSARDLRGEDTGELFF.

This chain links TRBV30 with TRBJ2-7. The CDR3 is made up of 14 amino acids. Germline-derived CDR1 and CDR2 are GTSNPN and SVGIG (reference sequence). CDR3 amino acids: CAWSVSQHFYEQYF.

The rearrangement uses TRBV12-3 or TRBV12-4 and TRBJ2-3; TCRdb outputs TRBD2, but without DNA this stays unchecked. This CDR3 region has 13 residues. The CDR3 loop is CASSLASGRAQYF.

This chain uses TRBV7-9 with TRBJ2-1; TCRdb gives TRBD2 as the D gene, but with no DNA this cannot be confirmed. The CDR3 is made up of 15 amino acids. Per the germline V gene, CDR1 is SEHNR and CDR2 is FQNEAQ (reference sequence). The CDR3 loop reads CASSKWLAGVNEQFF.

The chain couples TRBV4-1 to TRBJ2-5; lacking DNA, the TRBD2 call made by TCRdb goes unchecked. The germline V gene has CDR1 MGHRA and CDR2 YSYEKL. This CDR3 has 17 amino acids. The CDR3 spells CASSQPSGLAGMETQYF.

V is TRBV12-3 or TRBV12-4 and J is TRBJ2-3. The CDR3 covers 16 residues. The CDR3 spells CASRFLSASGTDTQYF.

The CDR3 loop is CSARDRVPGPTLSNQPQHF. The chain combines TRBV20-1 with TRBJ1-5. The CDR3 spans 19 residues. CDR1 DFQATT and CDR2 SNEGSKA come from the germline V gene (reference sequence).

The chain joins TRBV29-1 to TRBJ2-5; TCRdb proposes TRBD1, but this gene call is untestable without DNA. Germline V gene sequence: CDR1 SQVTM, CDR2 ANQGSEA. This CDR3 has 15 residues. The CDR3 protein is CSVIGTPTFQETQYF.

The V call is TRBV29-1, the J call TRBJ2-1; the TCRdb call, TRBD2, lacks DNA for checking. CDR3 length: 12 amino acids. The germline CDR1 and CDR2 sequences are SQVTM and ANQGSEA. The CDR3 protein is CSGGLADNEQFF.

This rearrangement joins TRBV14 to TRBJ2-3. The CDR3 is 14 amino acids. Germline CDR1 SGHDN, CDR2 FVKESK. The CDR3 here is CASSQRVSTDTQYF.

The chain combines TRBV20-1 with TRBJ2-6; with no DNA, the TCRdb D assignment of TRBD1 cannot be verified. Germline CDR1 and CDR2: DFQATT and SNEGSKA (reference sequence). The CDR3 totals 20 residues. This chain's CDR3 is CSARDRRTGGAYSGANVLTF.

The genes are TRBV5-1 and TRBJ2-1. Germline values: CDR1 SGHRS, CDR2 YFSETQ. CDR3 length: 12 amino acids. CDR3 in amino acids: CASSLHLGEQFF.

CDR3 sequence: CASSPGLAGGHPQYF. J is TRBJ2-5 and V is TRBV3-1; TCRdb's assignment of TRBD2 cannot be checked, as there is no DNA. The CDR3 contains 15 residues. Per germline, CDR1 LGHDT and CDR2 YNNKEL (reference sequence).

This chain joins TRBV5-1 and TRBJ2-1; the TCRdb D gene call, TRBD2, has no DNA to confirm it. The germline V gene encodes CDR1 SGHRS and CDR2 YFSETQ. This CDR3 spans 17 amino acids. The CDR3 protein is CASSGGLAGGPNNEQFF. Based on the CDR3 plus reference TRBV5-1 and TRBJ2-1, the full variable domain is KAGVTQTPRYLIKTRGQQVTLSCSPISGHRSVSWYQQTPGQGLQFLFEYFSETQRNKGNFPGRFSGRQFSNSRSEMNVSTLELGDSALYLCASSGGLAGGPNNEQFFGPGTRLTVL.

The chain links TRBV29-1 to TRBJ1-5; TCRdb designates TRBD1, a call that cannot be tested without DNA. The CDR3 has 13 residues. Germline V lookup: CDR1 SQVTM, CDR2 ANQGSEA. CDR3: CSVIRTGGGPQHF.

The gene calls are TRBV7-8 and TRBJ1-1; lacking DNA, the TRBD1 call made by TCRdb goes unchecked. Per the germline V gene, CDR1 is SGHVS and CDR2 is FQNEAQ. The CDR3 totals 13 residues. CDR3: CASSLNTGREAFF.

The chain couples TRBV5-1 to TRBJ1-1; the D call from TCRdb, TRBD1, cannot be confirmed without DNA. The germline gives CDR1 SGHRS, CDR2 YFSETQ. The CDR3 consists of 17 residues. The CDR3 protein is CASSPWAGGGGNTEAFF.

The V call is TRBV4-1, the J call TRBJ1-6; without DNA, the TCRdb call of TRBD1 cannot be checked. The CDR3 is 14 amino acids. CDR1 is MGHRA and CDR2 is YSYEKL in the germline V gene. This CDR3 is CASSQLDRVYSLHF.

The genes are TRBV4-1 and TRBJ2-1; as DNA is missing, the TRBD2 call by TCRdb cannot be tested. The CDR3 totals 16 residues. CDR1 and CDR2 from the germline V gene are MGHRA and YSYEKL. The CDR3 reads CASSQTSGRDPNEQFF.

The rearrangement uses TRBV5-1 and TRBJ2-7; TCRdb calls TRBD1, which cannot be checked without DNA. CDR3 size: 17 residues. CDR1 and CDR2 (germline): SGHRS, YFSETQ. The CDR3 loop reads CASSSTAGSQGPYEQYF. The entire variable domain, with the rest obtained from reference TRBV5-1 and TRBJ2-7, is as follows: KAGVTQTPRYLIKTRGQQVTLSCSPISGHRSVSWYQQTPGQGLQFLFEYFSETQRNKGNFPGRFSGRQFSNSRSEMNVSTLELGDSALYLCASSSTAGSQGPYEQYFGPGTRLTVT.

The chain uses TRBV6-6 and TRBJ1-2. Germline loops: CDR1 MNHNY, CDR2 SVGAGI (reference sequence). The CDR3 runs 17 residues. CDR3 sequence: CASALTAPEYGSNGYTF.

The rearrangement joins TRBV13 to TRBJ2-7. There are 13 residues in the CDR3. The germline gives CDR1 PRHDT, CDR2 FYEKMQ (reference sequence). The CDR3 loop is CASSLGGSHEQYF.

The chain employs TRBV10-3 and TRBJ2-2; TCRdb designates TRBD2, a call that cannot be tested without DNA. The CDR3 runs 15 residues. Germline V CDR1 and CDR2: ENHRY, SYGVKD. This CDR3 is CATRPGLAGDGELFF.

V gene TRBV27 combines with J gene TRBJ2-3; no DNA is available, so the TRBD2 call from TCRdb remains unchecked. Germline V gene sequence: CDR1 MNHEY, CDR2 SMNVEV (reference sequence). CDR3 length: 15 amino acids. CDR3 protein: CASSPQGPSTDTQYF.

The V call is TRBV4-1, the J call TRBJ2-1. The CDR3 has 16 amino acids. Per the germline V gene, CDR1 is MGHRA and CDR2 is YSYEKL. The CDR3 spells CASSHHGPHSYNEQFF.